This TCR beta chain was sequenced for a study of control samples from healthy donors and cancer patients. The CDR3 is 15 amino acids. V was clipped by 4 bases and J by 8 bases, with 17 bases between them. Per the germline V gene, CDR1 is MNHEY and CDR2 is SVGAGI. TCRdb's copy holds only in-frame clones and misses some; the assay was immunoSEQ multiplex PCR. Of about 110,000 clones in the sample, 80% to 90% were seen once. The genes are TRBV6-5 and TRBJ1-4; D may be TRBD1 (5 bases). The receptor's source is a woman between 50 and 59 years old in good health. Sequenced material: blood. CDR3 protein: CASSSLGTGKEKLFF. The CDR3 DNA sequence: TGTGCCAGCAGTTCCCTGGGTACAGGCAAGGAAAAACTGTTTTTT.